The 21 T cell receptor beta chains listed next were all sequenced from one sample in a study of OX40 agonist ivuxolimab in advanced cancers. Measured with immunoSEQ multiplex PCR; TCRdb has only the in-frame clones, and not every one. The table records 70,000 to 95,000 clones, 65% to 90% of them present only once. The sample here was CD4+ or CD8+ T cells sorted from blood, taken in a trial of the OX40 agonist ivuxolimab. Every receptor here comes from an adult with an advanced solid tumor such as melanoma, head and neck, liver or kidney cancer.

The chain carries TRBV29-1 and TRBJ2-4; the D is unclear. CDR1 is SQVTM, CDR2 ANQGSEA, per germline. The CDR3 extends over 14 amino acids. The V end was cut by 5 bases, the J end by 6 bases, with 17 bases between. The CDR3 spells CSVTVSSSGNIQYF. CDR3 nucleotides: TGCAGCGTTACCGTGTCTTCCTCCGGAAACATTCAGTACTTC.

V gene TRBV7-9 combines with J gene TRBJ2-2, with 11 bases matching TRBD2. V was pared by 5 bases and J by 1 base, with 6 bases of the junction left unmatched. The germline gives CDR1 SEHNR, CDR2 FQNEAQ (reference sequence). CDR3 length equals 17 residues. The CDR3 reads CASSPRLAGLNTGELFF. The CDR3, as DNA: TGTGCCAGCAGCCCTCGACTAGCGGGGTTGAACACCGGGGAGCTGTTTTTT.

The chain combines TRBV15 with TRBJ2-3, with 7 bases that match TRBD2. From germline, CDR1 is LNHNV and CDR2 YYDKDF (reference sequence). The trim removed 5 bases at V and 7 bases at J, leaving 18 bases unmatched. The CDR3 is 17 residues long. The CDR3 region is CATSEPLGGRFGNTQYF. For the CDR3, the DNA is TGTGCCACCAGCGAGCCGTTGGGCGGGAGATTCGGAAATACGCAGTATTTT.

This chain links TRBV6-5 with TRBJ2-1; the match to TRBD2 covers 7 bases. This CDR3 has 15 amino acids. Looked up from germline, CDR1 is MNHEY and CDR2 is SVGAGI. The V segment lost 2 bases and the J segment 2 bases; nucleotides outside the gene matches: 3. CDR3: CASSYGEGPYNEQFF. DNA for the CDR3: TGTGCCAGCAGTTACGGGGAGGGACCCTACAATGAGCAGTTCTTC.

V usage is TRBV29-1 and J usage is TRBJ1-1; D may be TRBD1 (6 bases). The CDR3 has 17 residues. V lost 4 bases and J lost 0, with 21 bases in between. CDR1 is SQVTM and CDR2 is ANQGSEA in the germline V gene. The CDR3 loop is CSVGENWEGGMNTEAFF. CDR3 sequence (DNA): TGCAGCGTTGGAGAGAATTGGGAGGGGGGTATGAACACTGAAGCTTTCTTT.

The CDR3 DNA sequence: TGTGCCAGCTCCTCAGGGATGAACACTGAAGCTTTCTTT. It translates to CASSSGMNTEAFF. The rearrangement uses TRBV18 and TRBJ1-1; perhaps TRBD1 as D (5 bases). From germline, CDR1 is KGHSH and CDR2 LQKENI. The V and J ends lost 6 bases and 0 bases respectively, with 8 bases between them. This CDR3 has 13 amino acids. Full variable domain (rest looked up from reference TRBV18 and TRBJ1-1): NAGVMQNPRHLVRRRGQEARLRCSPMKGHSHVYWYRQLPEEGLKFMVYLQKENIIDESGMPKERFSAEFPKEGPSILRIQQVVRGDSAAYFCASSSGMNTEAFFGQGTRLTVV.

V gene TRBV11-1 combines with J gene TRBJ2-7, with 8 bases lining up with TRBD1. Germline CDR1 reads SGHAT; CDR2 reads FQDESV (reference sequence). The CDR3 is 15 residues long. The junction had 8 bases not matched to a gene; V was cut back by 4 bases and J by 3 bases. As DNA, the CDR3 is TGTGCCAGCAGCTCGCCGGACAGGGCAGACTACGAGCAGTACTTC. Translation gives CASSSPDRADYEQYF.

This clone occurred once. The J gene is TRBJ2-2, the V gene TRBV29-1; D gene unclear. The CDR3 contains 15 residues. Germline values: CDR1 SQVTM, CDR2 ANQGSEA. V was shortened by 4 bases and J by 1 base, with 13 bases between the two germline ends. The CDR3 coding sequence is TGCAGCGTTGGTAGGAAGATGGGGAACACCGGGGAGCTGTTTTTT. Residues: CSVGRKMGNTGELFF.

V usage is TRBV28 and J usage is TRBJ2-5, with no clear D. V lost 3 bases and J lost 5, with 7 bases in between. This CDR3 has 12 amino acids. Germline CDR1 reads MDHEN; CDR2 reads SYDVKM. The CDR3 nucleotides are TGTGCCAGCAGTTTGGTAGGGGAGACCCAGTACTTC. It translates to CASSLVGETQYF.

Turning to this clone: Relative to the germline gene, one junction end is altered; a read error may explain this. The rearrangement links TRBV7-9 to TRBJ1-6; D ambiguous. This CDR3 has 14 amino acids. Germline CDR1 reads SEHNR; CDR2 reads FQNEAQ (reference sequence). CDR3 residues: CASSIAGSNSPLHF. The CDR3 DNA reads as TGTGCCAGCAGCATAGCAGGATCCAATTCACCCCTCCACTTT.

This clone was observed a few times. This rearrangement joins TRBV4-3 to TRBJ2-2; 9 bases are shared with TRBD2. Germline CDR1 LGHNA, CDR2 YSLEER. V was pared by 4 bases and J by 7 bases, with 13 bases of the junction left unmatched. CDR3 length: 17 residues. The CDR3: CASSPLAGVDGNGELFF. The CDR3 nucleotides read TGCGCCAGCAGCCCATTAGCGGGGGTTGATGGTAACGGGGAGCTGTTTTTT.

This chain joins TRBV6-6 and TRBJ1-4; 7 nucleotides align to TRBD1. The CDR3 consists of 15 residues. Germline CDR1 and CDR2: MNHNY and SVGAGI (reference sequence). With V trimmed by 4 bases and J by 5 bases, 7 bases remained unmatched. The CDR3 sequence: CASSFSTGKNEKLFF. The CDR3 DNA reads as TGTGCCAGCAGTTTCTCGACAGGGAAGAATGAAAAACTGTTTTTT.

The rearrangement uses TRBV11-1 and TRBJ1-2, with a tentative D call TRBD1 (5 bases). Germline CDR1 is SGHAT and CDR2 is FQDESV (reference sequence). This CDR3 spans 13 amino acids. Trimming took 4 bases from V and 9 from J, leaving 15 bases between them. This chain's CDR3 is CASSSAGGWRYTF. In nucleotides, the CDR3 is TGTGCCAGCAGCTCCGCTGGGGGTTGGCGCTACACCTTC.

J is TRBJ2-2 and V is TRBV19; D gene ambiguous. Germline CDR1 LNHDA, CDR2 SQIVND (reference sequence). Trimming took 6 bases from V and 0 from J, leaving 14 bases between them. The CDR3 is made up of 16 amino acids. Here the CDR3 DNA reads TGTGCCAGTAGATCCAACTTCCCATCGAACACCGGGGAGCTGTTTTTT. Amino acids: CASRSNFPSNTGELFF.

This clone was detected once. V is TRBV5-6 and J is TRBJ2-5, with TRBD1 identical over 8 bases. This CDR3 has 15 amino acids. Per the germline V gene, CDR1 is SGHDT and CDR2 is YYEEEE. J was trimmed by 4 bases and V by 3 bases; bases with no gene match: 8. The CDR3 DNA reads TGTGCCAGCAGCTGGGAGGACAGGGTGGTAGAGACCCAGTACTTC. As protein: CASSWEDRVVETQYF.

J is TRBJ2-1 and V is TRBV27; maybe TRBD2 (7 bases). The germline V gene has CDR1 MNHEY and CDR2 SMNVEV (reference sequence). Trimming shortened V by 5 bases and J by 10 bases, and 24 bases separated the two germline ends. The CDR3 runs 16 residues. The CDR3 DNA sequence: TGTGCCAGCAGTGGGGCCCTGGGGAGGGGGGGGAAAGAGCAGTTCTTC. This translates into CASSGALGRGGKEQFF.

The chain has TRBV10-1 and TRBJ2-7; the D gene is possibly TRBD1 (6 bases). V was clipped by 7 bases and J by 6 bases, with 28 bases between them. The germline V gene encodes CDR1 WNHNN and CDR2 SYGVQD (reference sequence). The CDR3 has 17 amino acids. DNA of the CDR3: TGCGCCAGCACGCTCCGAAAATTACAGGGAGTCGGTTCCGAGCAGTACTTC. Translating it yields CASTLRKLQGVGSEQYF.

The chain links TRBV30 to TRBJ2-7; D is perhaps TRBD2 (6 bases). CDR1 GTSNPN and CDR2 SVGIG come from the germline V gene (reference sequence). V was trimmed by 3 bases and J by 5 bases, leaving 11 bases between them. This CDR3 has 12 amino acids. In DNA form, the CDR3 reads TGTGCCTGGAGCGGGGGTCTTCACGAGCAGTACTTC. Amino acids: CAWSGGLHEQYF.

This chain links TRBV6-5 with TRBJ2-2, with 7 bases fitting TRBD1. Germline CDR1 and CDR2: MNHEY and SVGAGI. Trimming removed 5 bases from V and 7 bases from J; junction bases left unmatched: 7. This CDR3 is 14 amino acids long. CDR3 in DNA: TGTGCCAGCAGTGGAAGGGGGCGCATCGGGGAGCTGTTTTTT. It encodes CASSGRGRIGELFF.

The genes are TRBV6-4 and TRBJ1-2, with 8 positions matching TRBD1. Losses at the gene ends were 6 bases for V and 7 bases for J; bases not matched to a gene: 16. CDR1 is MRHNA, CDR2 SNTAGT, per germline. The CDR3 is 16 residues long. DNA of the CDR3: TGTGCCAGCAGATCCCTCTCCGCAGGGGGCAGGGGTGGCTACACCTTC. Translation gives CASRSLSAGGRGGYTF.

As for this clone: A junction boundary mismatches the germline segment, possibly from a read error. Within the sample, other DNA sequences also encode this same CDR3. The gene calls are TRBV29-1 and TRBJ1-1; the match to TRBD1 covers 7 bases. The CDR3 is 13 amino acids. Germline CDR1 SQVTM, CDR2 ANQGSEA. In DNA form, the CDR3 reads TGTAGCGTTGTAGAGGGGGCTTACACTGAAGCTTTCTTT. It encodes CSVVEGAYTEAFF.